This TCR beta chain appears in the sequencing data of a study of cytomegalovirus exposure and HLA in healthy donors (dated by TCRdb to the late 2010s). General notes on the study: According to an earlier analysis of a few hundred of the donors, about 179 million T cells yielded 90 million to 140 million unique TCR beta sequences and 276 Gb of sequence data. Typing coverage differed by locus: A, B, C, DRB1 and DQB1 were typed in roughly 620-630 donors, DQA1 in about 550, DPA1 in 600 to 610, and DPB1 in about 450. To predict cytomegalovirus infection status, the study combined high-throughput TCR immunosequencing, statistical association of individual TCRs with disease status, and machine learning. A later analysis re-examined previously published TCR beta repertoires from 610 or so donors and added high-resolution HLA genotyping to investigate patterns of TCR occurrence. Among roughly 370 genotyped donors of the cohort, an average of around 240,000 unique TCR beta nucleotide sequences were sequenced per donor, roughly 20% of them non-productive. Using immunosequencing, the study profiled T cell repertoires from about 620 subjects and related those repertoires to cytomegalovirus serostatus. Around 320 gigabases of sequencing data and roughly 90 million unique TCR sequences were included in an early release covering roughly 700 HLA-typed donors. HLA typing included class I and class II loci at four-digit resolution. A few DR-DQ haplotypes were treated as single units for association and clustering because of strong linkage in the cohort. A separate validation cohort of approximately 120 different subjects was used in addition to the 666-subject first cohort. The genetic ancestry cluster associated with self-reported Caucasian donors included around 76% of the approximately 410 genotyped donors. All discovery cohort repertoires had been generated using a single sequencing platform. A later genetic analysis took genome-wide SNP genotypes for about three fifths of the 666 donors and used that subset as a discovery cohort. The study was designed to test whether signatures of past pathogen exposure could be identified by cataloging public T cell receptors. Donor age, sex, ethnicity and CMV serostatus were compiled together with the repertoire data. In an earlier analysis of around 540 of the donors, high-throughput TCR beta sequencing was used to judge whether each TCR beta V gene segment behaved as functional or pseudogenic. Rather than using new phenotypic data, the later analysis identified candidate immune exposures from TCR beta sequences and from how often those sequences occurred across donors. Results the study describes overall, beyond this receptor: Three of the identified cytomegalovirus-associated TCR beta chains were confirmed in vitro to be specific for cytomegalovirus antigens. A later analysis associated 16,951 TCR beta sequences with specific HLA alleles at a false discovery rate of 0.05. While some public TCRs were present in many individuals, most TCR sequences turned up only very rarely across donors. In a later genetic analysis, a missense DCLRE1C variant was associated with V-gene and J-gene trimming of TCR beta chains, and the association was replicated in an independent cohort. According to a later analysis, parvovirus B19, influenza, CMV and Epstein-Barr virus appeared linked to several top co-occurrence clusters. A total of roughly 160 TCR beta chains were listed by the study as associated with cytomegalovirus. The authors suggested that the approach could potentially be extended to other disease states and immunological phenotypes. In an earlier analysis of fewer than 700 of the donors, most TCR beta V segments appeared in productive rearrangements about 87% or about 30% of the time, broadly matching IMGT annotations. According to a later analysis, TCR association rates differed among HLA loci, with DRB1 alleles showing the most associated TCRs and HLA-C alleles showing the fewest. Roughly uniform sequencing depth across donors was assumed in presence/absence analyses, although this assumption may not hold. A further reported finding was that TCR beta sequences accurately predicted the HLA-A and HLA-B alleles for most subjects in the first cohort. Cytomegalovirus status was reported to be diagnosed by the classifier with high specificity and sensitivity in both the original and validation cohorts. Only TCR beta chains were sequenced in this cohort, and the absence of alpha or paired-chain data limited detectable features. Linkage disequilibrium might explain the correlated functional status among segregating V segments, but an unknown experimental factor could not be ruled out. A later analysis found that HLA-associated TCR beta chains were more clonally expanded and had lower generation probabilities than equally common non-associated chains. Most CMV-associated TCR beta chains appeared to be HLA-restricted in a later analysis, and the HLA associations seemed to be driven largely by CMV exposure. Immune exposure information for the cohort was limited to CMV serostatus. Compared with the approximately 700-donor mean, donors in an Asian-associated ancestry cluster had fewer N-insertions in productive TCRs, according to a later genetic analysis. HLA typing was unavailable for some donors at each locus, so association tests used only the typed subset. When HLA alleles, especially DR and DQ, strongly co-occurred, attributing TCR associations to individual alleles was difficult. Because counts were too low, about 18 rarely observed V segments, including chromosome 9 orphons, were left out of the earlier analysis of 587 of the donors. A cluster of highly shared sequence variants was judged likely to represent a technical artifact of the sequencing pipeline.

A few counts support this clone. There is no known antigen for this receptor. Nothing much larger sits one base from this clone, and base qualities are not available. Other DNA sequences in the sample encode the same CDR3. In total, fewer than 750 healthy bone marrow donors made up the cohort. All cohort members were sampled while nominally healthy, although unrecorded immune exposures were likely present. The donor was CMV seronegative and was included in the group of 352 seronegative cohort members. A peripheral blood sample was provided by each donor, and peripheral blood mononuclear cells were used for TCR beta sequencing. The Qiagen DNeasy Blood Extraction Kit was used to extract genomic DNA from the blood cell samples. Library creation used the immunoSEQ multiplex PCR assay. For the multiplex PCR, a mixture combining 60 forward primers for TCR Vbeta segments and 13 reverse primers for TCR Jbeta segments was used. Amplification of the CDR3 region of rearranged TCR beta genes was performed with a multiplex PCR assay on genomic DNA. The Illumina HiSeq System was used to sequence the amplified TCR beta libraries as 87-base-pair reads. From the authors' description of their analysis: In a later analysis, about 80 million unique TCR beta chains were counted across the approximately 670 repertoires, and roughly 10 million of these chains were shared by at least two donors. A nearest-neighbor algorithm error-corrected the raw reads and collapsed the reads into unique sequences, merging closely related sequences to remove PCR and sequencing errors. CDR3 sequences were aligned to IMGT reference sequences to assign V, D and J gene segments. For a sequence to be retained, a match of at least six nucleotides to both a V gene segment and a J gene segment was required. A rearrangement was called productive if the CDR3 had no stop codons and remained in frame with V and J, and every other rearrangement was called non-productive. CDR3 was defined according to IMGT convention as the region running from the second conserved V-encoded cysteine to the conserved J-encoded phenylalanine. Sequences without an unambiguous match to a single V gene segment were excluded from the earlier analysis of 500 to 700 of the donors. An earlier analysis of 450 to 650 of the donors called V segments functional above 56.7% productive rearrangements and segregating when the between-donor standard deviation exceeded 5%. To diagnose cytomegalovirus status from the catalog of TCR beta chain sequences, a statistical classification framework was built. In a later analysis, TCR nucleotide sequences were compared against IMGT/GENE-DB human TR gene sequences so that V and J genes could be assigned. The TCRdist pipeline was used in a later analysis to assign CDR3 sequences and most-parsimonious VDJ recombination scenarios. In a later analysis, each TCR beta chain was defined by its CDR3 amino acid sequence together with its V-gene family, and reads lacking a unique V-gene family were excluded. To address suspected cross-contamination and a sequencing artifact, a later analysis removed 550 to 750 highly shared, low-generation-probability nucleotide sequences. In a later analysis, a clonal expansion index for each public chain was calculated from normalized within-repertoire ranks of inferred template counts. In a later analysis, generation probabilities were computed with a VDJ recombination model fitted to out-of-frame rearrangements, and the resulting probabilities were checked against IGoR. In a later analysis, hypergeometric tests were used to score TCR-TCR, TCR-HLA and TCR-CMV co-occurrence, with a repertoire-size bias correction applied to TCR pairs. A later analysis estimated false discovery rates by permuting HLA or CMV assignments 20 times. In a later analysis, co-occurring TCRs were grouped using DBSCAN, and TCRdist sequence similarity was added for clustering within HLA-allele-positive subsets. Repertoires with fewer than 30,000 or more than 120,000 public chains were left out of co-occurrence clustering, as were five repertoires with anomalous nucleotide sharing. TCRdb mirrors the immuneACCESS table, restricted to in-frame sequences. Some clones are absent from its copies; in checked studies, under half trace to an unresolved V gene, and the reason for the others is unknown. The V and J calls and clone size were taken over from that table, and D and trimming were inferred from the DNA. Here the sample has 150,000 to 190,000 clones; 75% occur a single time. The ten biggest clones cover approximately 1.4% of the sample.

The sequencing sample was made of PBMCs. The clonotype originates from a man younger than 30 in good health and CMV-seronegative.

This receptor carries the CDR3 CASSPRTGNTEAFF. The nucleotide sequence reads TGTGCCAGCAGCCCCAGGACAGGGAACACTGAAGCTTTCTTT. The chain uses TRBV7-2 and TRBJ1-1; TRBD1 matches 7 bases in the middle. The CDR3 covers 14 residues, taking in both the cysteine and the phenylalanine. Only the CDR3 DNA is retained, 42 bases long and in frame from the first base. V trim: 5 bases; J trim: 1 base; unmatched bases: 4. The germline V gene specifies SGHTA as CDR1 and FQGNSA as CDR2.